A single TCR beta chain is shown here with its context. Its target is unknown. The authors prepared the TCRbeta library with unique molecular identifiers. TCRdb reanalysed the PCR reads using MiXCR and keeps one entry per CDR3 protein. Altogether roughly 240,000 distinct CDR3 sequences are present, roughly 8% being singletons, with the ten largest covering 6.3%. V was trimmed by 7 bases and J by 16 bases, leaving 17 bases between them. CDR1 and CDR2 from the germline V gene are SNHLY and FYNNEI. This CDR3 has 11 amino acids. This entry is derived from a study of T-cell reconstitution after alpha-beta-depleted transplantation in children. General study results and limits: Once a year had passed after transplant, T-cell counts and diversity came mostly from newly produced T cells. Diversity of TCRbeta at day 60 was high in some patients, arising from surviving recipient T cells and thymic progenitors.

The clonotype comes from a male patient aged 10 to 17 who had a stem cell transplant for acute lymphoblastic leukemia, so the T cells may come from the graft donor. V and J are TRBV2 and TRBJ2-1; D gene unclear. The specimen comprised PBMCs, mostly from graft donor cells, sampled 180 days after TCRalphabeta/CD19-depleted stem cell transplant. This CDR3 is CASKLDVSEFF. The CDR3 DNA reads as TGTGCCAGCAAACTGGATGTGTCCGAATTCTTC. Full variable domain (missing parts from reference TRBV2 and TRBJ2-1): EPEVTQTPSHQVTQMGQEVILRCVPISNHLYFYWYRQILGQKVEFLVSFYNNEISEKSEIFDDQFSVERPDGSNFTLKIRSTKLEDSAMYFCASKLDVSEFFGPGTRLTVL.